This section outlines one T cell receptor (beta chain) sequence together with its context. V was pared by 4 bases and J by 6 bases, with 10 bases between. This CDR3 region has 12 residues. From germline, CDR1 is SGHKS and CDR2 YYEKEE (reference sequence). Using immunoSEQ multiplex PCR, the repertoire was profiled, and TCRdb retains in-frame clones only, with some absent. The data contain under 75,000 clones, roughly nine tenths of them singletons. The data belong to a study of T cell changes during pregnancy in multiple sclerosis. This chain uses TRBV5-5 with TRBJ1-2, with D maybe TRBD1 (5 bases). The TCR comes from a female donor in good health, enrolled as a control in a pregnancy study. Sample: CD4+ T cells from peripheral blood mononuclear cells, taken after pregnancy. CDR3 region: CASSAGWDGYTF. CDR3 in DNA: TGTGCCAGCAGCGCAGGGTGGGATGGCTACACCTTC.